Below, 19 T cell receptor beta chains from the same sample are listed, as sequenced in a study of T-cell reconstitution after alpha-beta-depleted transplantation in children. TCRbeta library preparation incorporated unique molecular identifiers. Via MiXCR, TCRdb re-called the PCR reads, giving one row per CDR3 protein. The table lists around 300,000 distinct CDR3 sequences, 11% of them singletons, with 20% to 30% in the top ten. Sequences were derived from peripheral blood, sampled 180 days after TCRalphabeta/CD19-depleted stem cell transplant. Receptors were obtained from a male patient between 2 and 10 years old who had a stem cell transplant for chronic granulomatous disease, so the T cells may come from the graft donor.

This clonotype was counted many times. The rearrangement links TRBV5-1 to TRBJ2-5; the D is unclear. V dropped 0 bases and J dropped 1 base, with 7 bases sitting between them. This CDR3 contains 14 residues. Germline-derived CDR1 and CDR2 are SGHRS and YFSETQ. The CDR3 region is CASSLGWGQETQYF. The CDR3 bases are TGCGCCAGCAGCTTGGGGTGGGGCCAAGAGACCCAGTACTTC.

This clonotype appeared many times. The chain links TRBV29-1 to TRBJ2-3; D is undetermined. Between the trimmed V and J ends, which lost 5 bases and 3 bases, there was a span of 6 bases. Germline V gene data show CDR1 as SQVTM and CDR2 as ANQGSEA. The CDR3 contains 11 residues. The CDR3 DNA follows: TGCAGCGTTTCATTTACAGATACGCAGTATTTT. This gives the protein CSVSFTDTQYF.

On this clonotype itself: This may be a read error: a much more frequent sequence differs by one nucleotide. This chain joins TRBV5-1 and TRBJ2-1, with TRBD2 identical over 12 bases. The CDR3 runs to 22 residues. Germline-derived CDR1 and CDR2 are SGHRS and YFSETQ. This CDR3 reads CVSSLDRVQGTSGLVDYNEQFF. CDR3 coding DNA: TGCGTCAGCAGCTTGGACAGGGTTCAAGGGACTAGCGGGTTGGTTGACTACAATGAGCAGTTCTTC.

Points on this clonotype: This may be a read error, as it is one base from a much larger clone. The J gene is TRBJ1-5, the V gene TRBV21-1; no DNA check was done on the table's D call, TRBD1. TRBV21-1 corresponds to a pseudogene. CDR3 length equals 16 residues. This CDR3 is CASSRTRDRGDHPQHF. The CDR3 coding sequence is TGTGCCAGCAGCCGAACCCGGGACAGGGGCGATCACCCCCAGCATTTT.

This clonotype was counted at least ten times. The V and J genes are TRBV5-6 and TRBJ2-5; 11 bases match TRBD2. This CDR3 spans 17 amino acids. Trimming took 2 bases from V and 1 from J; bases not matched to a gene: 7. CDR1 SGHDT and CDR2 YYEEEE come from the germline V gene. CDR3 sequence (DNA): TGTGCCAGCAGCTTTACTAGCGGGGGAGGGAGCCAAGAGACCCAGTACTTC. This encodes CASSFTSGGGSQETQYF.

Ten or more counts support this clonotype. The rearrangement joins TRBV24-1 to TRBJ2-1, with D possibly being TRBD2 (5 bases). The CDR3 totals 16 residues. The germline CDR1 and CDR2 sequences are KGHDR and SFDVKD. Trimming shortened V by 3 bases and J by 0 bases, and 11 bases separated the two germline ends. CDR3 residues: CATSDPSGSSYNEQFF. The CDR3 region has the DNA TGTGCCACCAGTGATCCCAGCGGCAGCTCCTACAATGAGCAGTTCTTC.

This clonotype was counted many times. CDR3 residues: CASSGLPGLYNEQFF. The CDR3 DNA is TGTGCCAGCAGCGGCCTACCGGGACTGTACAATGAGCAGTTCTTC. The chain links TRBV6-1 to TRBJ2-1, with a tentative D call TRBD2 (6 bases). The germline V gene has CDR1 MNHNS and CDR2 SASEGT. The CDR3 loop spans 15 amino acids. Trimming removed 6 bases at V and 4 bases at J, with 16 bases between.

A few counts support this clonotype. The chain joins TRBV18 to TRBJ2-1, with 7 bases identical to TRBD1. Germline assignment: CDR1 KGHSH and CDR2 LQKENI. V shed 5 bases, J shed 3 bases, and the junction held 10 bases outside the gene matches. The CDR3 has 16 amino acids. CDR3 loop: CASSTRQGPNYNEQFF. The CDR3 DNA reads TGTGCCAGCTCAACGAGACAGGGTCCCAACTACAATGAGCAGTTCTTC.

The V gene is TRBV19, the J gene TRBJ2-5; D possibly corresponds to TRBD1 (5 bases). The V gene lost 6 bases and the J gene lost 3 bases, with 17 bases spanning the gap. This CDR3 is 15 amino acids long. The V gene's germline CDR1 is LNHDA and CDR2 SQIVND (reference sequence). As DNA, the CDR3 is TGTGCCAGTAGCGGCAAGGGGATCAGGGAAGAGACCCAGTACTTC. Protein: CASSGKGIREETQYF. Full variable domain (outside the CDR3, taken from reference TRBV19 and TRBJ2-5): DGGITQSPKYLFRKEGQNVTLSCEQNLNHDAMYWYRQDPGQGLRLIYYSQIVNDFQKGDIAEGYSVSREKKESFPLTVTSAQKNPTAFYLCASSGKGIREETQYFGPGTRLLVL.

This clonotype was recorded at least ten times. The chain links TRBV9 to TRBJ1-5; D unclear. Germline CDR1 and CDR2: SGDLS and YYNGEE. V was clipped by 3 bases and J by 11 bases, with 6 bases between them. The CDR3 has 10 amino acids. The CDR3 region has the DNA TGTGCCAGCAGCGCAGAAGCCCAGCATTTT. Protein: CASSAEAQHF.

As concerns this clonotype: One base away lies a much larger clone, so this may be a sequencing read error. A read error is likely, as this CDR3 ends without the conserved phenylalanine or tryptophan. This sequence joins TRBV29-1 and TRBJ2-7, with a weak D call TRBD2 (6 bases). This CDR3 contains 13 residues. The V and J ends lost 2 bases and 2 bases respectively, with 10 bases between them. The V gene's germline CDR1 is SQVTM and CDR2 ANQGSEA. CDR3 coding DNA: TGCAGCGTTGAAAGGGACTCTCCCTACGAGCAGTACATC. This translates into CSVERDSPYEQYI.

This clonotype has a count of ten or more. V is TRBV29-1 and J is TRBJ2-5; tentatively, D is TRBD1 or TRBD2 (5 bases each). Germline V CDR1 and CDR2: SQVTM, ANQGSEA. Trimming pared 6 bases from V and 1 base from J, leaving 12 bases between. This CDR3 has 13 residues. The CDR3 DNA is TGCAGCGTGTGGGACGGCCCCCAAGAGACCCAGTACTTC. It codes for CSVWDGPQETQYF.

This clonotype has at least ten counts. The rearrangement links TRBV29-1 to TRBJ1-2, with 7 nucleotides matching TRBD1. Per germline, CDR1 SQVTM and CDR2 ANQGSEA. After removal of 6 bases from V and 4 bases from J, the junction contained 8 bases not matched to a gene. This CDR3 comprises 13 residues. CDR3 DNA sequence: TGCAGCGTCCTGGGACAGCTTGTCTATGGCTACACCTTC. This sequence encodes CSVLGQLVYGYTF.

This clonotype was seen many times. CDR3 in DNA: TGTGCCAGCAGCTTAACCGGGGACAGAGAGCAGTACTTC. The encoded protein is CASSLTGDREQYF. V is TRBV7-3 and J is TRBJ2-7; 7 bases align to TRBD1. From germline, CDR1 is SGHTA and CDR2 FQGTGA. Unmatched junction bases numbered 3, after V lost 0 bases and J lost 7 bases. The CDR3 length is 13 residues.

CDR3 in amino acids: CASSLSLTGYEQYF. Written as DNA, the CDR3 is TGCGCCAGCAGCTTGAGCTTGACGGGCTACGAGCAGTACTTC. The chain carries TRBV5-1 and TRBJ2-7; no clear D gene. Germline V gene lookup returns CDR1 SGHRS and CDR2 YFSETQ. The CDR3 extends over 14 amino acids. Trimming took off 1 base at V and 3 bases at J, with 11 bases between the two ends.

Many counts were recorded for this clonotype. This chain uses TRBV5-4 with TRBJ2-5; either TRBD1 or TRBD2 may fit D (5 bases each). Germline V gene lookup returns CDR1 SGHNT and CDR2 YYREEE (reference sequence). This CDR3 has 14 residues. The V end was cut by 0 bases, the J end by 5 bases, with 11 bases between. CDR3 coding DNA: TGTGCCAGCAGCTTGGCTGTGTGGGGGGAGACCCAGTACTTC. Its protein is CASSLAVWGETQYF. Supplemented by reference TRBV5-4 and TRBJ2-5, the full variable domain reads ETGVTQSPTHLIKTRGQQVTLRCSSQSGHNTVSWYQQALGQGPQFIFQYYREEENGRGNFPPRFSGLQFPNYSSELNVNALELDDSALYLCASSLAVWGETQYFGPGTRLLVL.

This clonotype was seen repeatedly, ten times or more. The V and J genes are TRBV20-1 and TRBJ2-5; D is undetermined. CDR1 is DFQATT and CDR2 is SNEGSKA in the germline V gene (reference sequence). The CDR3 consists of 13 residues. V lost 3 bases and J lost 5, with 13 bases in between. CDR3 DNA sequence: TGCAGTGCTAGGACCGGCAAAGGGGAGACCCAGTACTTC. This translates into CSARTGKGETQYF.

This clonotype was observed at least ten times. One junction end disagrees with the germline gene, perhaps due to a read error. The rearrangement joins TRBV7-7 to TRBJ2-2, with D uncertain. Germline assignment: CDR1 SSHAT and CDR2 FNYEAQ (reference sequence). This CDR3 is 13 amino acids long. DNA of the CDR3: TGTGCTAGCAGCTTATCTGTTACCGGGGAGCTGTTTTTT. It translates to CASSLSVTGELFF.

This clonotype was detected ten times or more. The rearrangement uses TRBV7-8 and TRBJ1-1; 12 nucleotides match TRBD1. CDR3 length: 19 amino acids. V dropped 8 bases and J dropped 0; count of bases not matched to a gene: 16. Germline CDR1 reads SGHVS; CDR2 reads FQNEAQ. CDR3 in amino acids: CASRVWGTGGLRMNTEAFF. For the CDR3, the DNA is TGTGCCAGCCGCGTTTGGGGGACAGGGGGCTTGCGGATGAACACTGAAGCTTTCTTT. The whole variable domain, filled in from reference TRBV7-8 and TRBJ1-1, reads GAGVSQSPRYKVAKRGQDVALRCDPISGHVSLFWYQQALGQGPEFLTYFQNEAQLDKSGLPSDRFFAERPEGSVSTLKIQRTQQEDSAVYLCASRVWGTGGLRMNTEAFFGQGTRLTVV.